The entry that follows covers one T cell receptor (beta chain) sequence. Its cognate antigen is unknown. Using a J-beta primer mix together with a sample-barcoded 5' primer, a second PCR was run for about 6 to 11 cycles. TCRdb reanalysed the 5' RACE reads using MiXCR and keeps one entry per CDR3 protein. This table holds approximately 1.5 million distinct CDR3 sequences, roughly 32% found once. The data were taken from a study of blood T cells in healthy people across ages. Across the study: Researchers report that template switching captured about one barcoded beta molecule per two T cells. Study-level points and caveats: Unsorted PBMCs prevented conclusive naive versus antigen-experienced comparison. TCR beta diversity, measured per million T cells, fell in a roughly linear way with age.

The length of the CDR3 is 15 residues. Trimming stripped 6 bases from V and 3 bases from J, with 17 bases between. CDR1 is MNHNS and CDR2 is SASEGT in the germline V gene. This chain joins TRBV6-1 and TRBJ1-1; D remains unclear. The sequenced sample was blood. This clonotype was obtained from a woman aged 25 to 39 in good health. The CDR3 DNA reads TGTGCCAGCAGAGTAAGGACTCTCGGGGACACTGAAGCTTTCTTT. Its protein is CASRVRTLGDTEAFF.